A selection of T cell receptor beta chains follows, all from one sample in a study of control samples from healthy donors and cancer patients. Produced via immunoSEQ multiplex PCR; TCRdb's table is partial and in-frame only. The repertoire holds roughly 130,000 clones, 90% to 95% seen once, with over 12% in the top ten. The sample consisted of PBMCs. The receptors come from a man aged 60-69 years with colorectal cancer. Both conserved end residues are part of each CDR3. The order of the fields is J gene, D gene, clone size, V gene, CDR3 DNA, CDR3 protein. D genes are given only for firm matches. Clone sizes are given selectively: once, few, many, or a class where the clone is expanded.

j_call: TRBJ2-7; d_call: .; clone_size: .; v_call: TRBV11-2; cdr3_nt: TGTGCCAGCAGCTTCCGCGGGATAAGAGCCTACGAGCAGTACTTC; cdr3_aa: CASSFRGIRAYEQYF
j_call: TRBJ2-2; d_call: TRBD1; clone_size: .; v_call: TRBV7-9; cdr3_nt: TGTGCCAGCAGCCAGACAGGGGACACCGGGGAGCTGTTTTTT; cdr3_aa: CASSQTGDTGELFF
j_call: TRBJ1-4; d_call: .; clone_size: .; v_call: TRBV9; cdr3_nt: TGTGCCAGCAGCGTCGGGCAGCGAGATGAAAAACTGTTTTTT; cdr3_aa: CASSVGQRDEKLFF
j_call: TRBJ2-7; d_call: .; clone_size: .; v_call: TRBV3-1/TRBV3-2; cdr3_nt: TGTGCCAGCAGCCAGGGGGGTGGGACCTACGAGCAGTACTTC; cdr3_aa: CASSQGGGTYEQYF
j_call: TRBJ2-2; d_call: .; clone_size: .; v_call: TRBV4-3; cdr3_nt: TGCGCCAGCAGCCAAGATACGGGGATTGCCGACACCGGGGAGCTGTTTTTT; cdr3_aa: CASSQDTGIADTGELFF
j_call: TRBJ1-2; d_call: .; clone_size: .; v_call: TRBV7-8; cdr3_nt: TGTGCCAGCAGCTTAGCGTGGGAAAACTATGGCTACACCTTC; cdr3_aa: CASSLAWENYGYTF
j_call: TRBJ2-1; d_call: .; clone_size: .; v_call: TRBV5-4; cdr3_nt: TGTGCCAGCAGCCGGGACCTCAGCTCCTACAATGAGCAGTTCTTC; cdr3_aa: CASSRDLSSYNEQFF
j_call: TRBJ2-7; d_call: TRBD1; clone_size: .; v_call: TRBV4-1; cdr3_nt: TGCGCCAGCAGCCAAGGTAGGGGGACAGACAGTCGGGAGCAGTACTTC; cdr3_aa: CASSQGRGTDSREQYF
j_call: TRBJ2-5; d_call: TRBD2; clone_size: .; v_call: TRBV6-2/TRBV6-3; cdr3_nt: TGTGCCAGCAGTGGATCTAGCGGGGTAGGGGAGACCCAGTACTTC; cdr3_aa: CASSGSSGVGETQYF
j_call: TRBJ1-5; d_call: .; clone_size: .; v_call: TRBV20-1; cdr3_nt: TGCAGTGCTAGTAGGGACACCAATCAGCCCCAGCATTTT; cdr3_aa: CSASRDTNQPQHF
j_call: TRBJ2-3; d_call: .; clone_size: once; v_call: TRBV7-7; cdr3_nt: TGTGCCAGCAGCGAACCAGGGGCAGATACGCAGTATTTT; cdr3_aa: CASSEPGADTQYF
j_call: TRBJ1-1; d_call: .; clone_size: once; v_call: TRBV12-5; cdr3_nt: TGTGCTAGTGGTTTCAGTGGGAACACTGAAGCTTTCTTT; cdr3_aa: CASGFSGNTEAFF
j_call: TRBJ2-7; d_call: .; clone_size: .; v_call: TRBV6-1; cdr3_nt: TGTGCCAGCAGTGAGGCCATGGCGGCAGTCGGATCCTATTCCTACGAGCAGTACTTC; cdr3_aa: CASSEAMAAVGSYSYEQYF
j_call: TRBJ1-1; d_call: .; clone_size: .; v_call: TRBV30; cdr3_nt: TGTGCCTGGAGTGTACAAGAAGGGGTTAAGGCTTTCTTT; cdr3_aa: CAWSVQEGVKAFF
j_call: TRBJ2-1; d_call: .; clone_size: .; v_call: TRBV3-1/TRBV3-2; cdr3_nt: TGTGCCAGCAGCCAAGGGTCTACAGGACCGTACAATGAGCAGTTCTTC; cdr3_aa: CASSQGSTGPYNEQFF
j_call: TRBJ1-3; d_call: .; clone_size: .; v_call: TRBV5-1; cdr3_nt: TGCGCCAGCAGCTTGTCCGGACAGTCTGGAAACACCATATATTTT; cdr3_aa: CASSLSGQSGNTIYF
j_call: TRBJ1-4; d_call: .; clone_size: .; v_call: TRBV25-1; cdr3_nt: TGTGCCAGCAGTAAAGGAGACAGGCCAACTAATGAAAAACTGTTTTTT; cdr3_aa: CASSKGDRPTNEKLFF
j_call: TRBJ2-5; d_call: .; clone_size: .; v_call: TRBV3-1/TRBV3-2; cdr3_nt: TGTGCCAGCAGCCGAGCTGGGGTCGAGACCCAGTACTTC; cdr3_aa: CASSRAGVETQYF
j_call: TRBJ1-4; d_call: TRBD1; clone_size: .; v_call: TRBV18; cdr3_nt: TGTGCCAGCTCACCACCAGAGGGGGCATATGAAAAACTGTTTTTT; cdr3_aa: CASSPPEGAYEKLFF
j_call: TRBJ2-1; d_call: TRBD1; clone_size: .; v_call: TRBV3-1/TRBV3-2; cdr3_nt: TGTGCCAGCAGCCGCCCGTCCGGGACAGGGGTAAATGAGCAGTTCTTC; cdr3_aa: CASSRPSGTGVNEQFF
j_call: TRBJ2-1; d_call: .; clone_size: .; v_call: TRBV29-1; cdr3_nt: TGCAGCGTCGCGGGCCCCCCGCGATACGAGTTCTTC; cdr3_aa: CSVAGPPRYEFF
j_call: TRBJ2-7; d_call: .; clone_size: .; v_call: TRBV7-6; cdr3_nt: TGTGCCAGCAGCTCTAGTGGGGACGCCCCCTACGAGCAGTACTTC; cdr3_aa: CASSSSGDAPYEQYF